This is a list of T cell receptor beta chains from one sample in a study of OX40 agonist ivuxolimab in advanced cancers. Produced via immunoSEQ multiplex PCR; TCRdb's table is partial and in-frame only. The data show 62,000 or so clones, around 90% seen once. This material consisted of CD4+ or CD8+ T cells sorted from blood, taken in a trial of the OX40 agonist ivuxolimab. The receptors shown here come from an adult with an advanced solid tumor such as melanoma, head and neck, liver or kidney cancer. The CDR3 runs from the conserved cysteine through the conserved F or W.

V	J	CDR3
TRBV20-1	TRBJ1-2	CSAEREGGYTF
TRBV5-6	TRBJ2-3	CASSFRGSTDTQYF
TRBV9	TRBJ2-5	CASSVGTSGVHQETQYF
TRBV5-1	TRBJ2-1	CASSLDFGSYNEQFF
TRBV10-2	TRBJ1-5	CASSEMAQPQHF
TRBV7-2	TRBJ2-5	CASSLDRVVETQYF
TRBV7-8	TRBJ2-5	CASSLGTSGTIETQYF
TRBV28	TRBJ1-2	CASSFSGQGMGGYTF
TRBV11-2	TRBJ2-7	CASSLGLAASYEQYF
TRBV18	TRBJ2-2	CASSPGANTGELFF
TRBV6-5	TRBJ2-7	CASGRVYEQYF
TRBV28	TRBJ2-7	CASSLGPREQYF
TRBV7-2	TRBJ1-1	CASSLGAPGTGVEAFF
TRBV7-8	TRBJ1-5	CASSFAGDNQPQHF
TRBV19	TRBJ2-7	CASSLTGGLTKPEQYF
TRBV13	TRBJ2-2	CASSLSLGQGNTGELFF
TRBV6-5	TRBJ2-1	CASSPRASFHEQFF
TRBV7-3	TRBJ2-3	CASSFGGRTDTQYF
TRBV11-2	TRBJ1-4	CASSLGDRISGEKLFF
TRBV5-4	TRBJ2-2	CASSLGFLRTVTNTGELFF
TRBV7-9	TRBJ1-2	CASSQDGAANYGYTF
TRBV2	TRBJ2-4	CASTSQGGIKNIQYF
TRBV5-5	TRBJ1-2	CASSNFPGDYGYTF
TRBV6-6	TRBJ2-5	CASSSSGRLETQYF
TRBV10-3	TRBJ2-7	CAISDPLGITKEQYF
TRBV11-2	TRBJ2-1	CASSRRDRRSGYEQFF
TRBV9	TRBJ2-7	CASSVETGTYEQYF
TRBV18	TRBJ2-3	CASLQGNTDTQYF
TRBV5-4	TRBJ2-5	CASSPRSRGETQYF
TRBV5-5	TRBJ1-2	CASSLWAGRYGYTF
TRBV11-2	TRBJ2-2	CASSLGVRDATRELFF
TRBV11-1	TRBJ2-7	CASSSRQGSPEQYF
TRBV30	TRBJ2-7	CAWAFPPGGSYEQYF
TRBV11-2	TRBJ2-5	CASCRVLREETQYF
TRBV25-1	TRBJ2-5	CASTRYGETQYF
TRBV5-6	TRBJ2-3	CASSSPTNWGTDTQYF